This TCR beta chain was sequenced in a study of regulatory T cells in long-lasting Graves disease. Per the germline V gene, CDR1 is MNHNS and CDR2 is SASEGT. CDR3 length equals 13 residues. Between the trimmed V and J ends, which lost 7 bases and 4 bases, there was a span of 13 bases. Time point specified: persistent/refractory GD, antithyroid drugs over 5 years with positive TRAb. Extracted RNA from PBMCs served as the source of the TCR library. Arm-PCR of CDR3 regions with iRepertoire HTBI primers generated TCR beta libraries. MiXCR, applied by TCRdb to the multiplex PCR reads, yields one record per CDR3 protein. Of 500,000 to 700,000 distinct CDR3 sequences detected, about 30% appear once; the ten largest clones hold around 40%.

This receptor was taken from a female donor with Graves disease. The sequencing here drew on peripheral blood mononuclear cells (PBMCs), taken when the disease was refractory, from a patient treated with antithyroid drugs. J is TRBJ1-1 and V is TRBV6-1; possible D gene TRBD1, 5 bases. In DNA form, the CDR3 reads TGTGCCAGCAATAGGGGTAGGGGCACTGAAGCTTTCTTT. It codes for CASNRGRGTEAFF.